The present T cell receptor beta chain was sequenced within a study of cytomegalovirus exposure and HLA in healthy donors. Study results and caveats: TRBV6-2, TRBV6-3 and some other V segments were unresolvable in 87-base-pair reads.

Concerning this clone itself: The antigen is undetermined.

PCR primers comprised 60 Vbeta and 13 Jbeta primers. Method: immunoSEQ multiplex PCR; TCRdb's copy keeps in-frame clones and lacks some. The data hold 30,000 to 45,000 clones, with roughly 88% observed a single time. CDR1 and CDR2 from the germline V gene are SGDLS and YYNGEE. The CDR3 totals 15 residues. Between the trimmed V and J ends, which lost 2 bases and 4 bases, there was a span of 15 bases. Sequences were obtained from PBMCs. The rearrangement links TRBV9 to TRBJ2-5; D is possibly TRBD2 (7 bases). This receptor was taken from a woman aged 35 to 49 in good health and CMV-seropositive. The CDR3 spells CASSVEGGLVETQYF. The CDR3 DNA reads TGTGCCAGCAGCGTCGAGGGGGGGTTGGTAGAGACCCAGTACTTC.